These 19 T cell receptor beta chains came from one sample sequenced in a study of CD8 T cells in Susac syndrome. An amount of RNA that ranged from about 0.45 to 1 ug was reverse transcribed with random hexamers. Each CDR3 protein gets one entry after TCRdb re-called the immunoSEQ multiplex PCR reads with MiXCR. This sample has around 200,000 distinct CDR3 sequences, with 95% found just once. The source material was CD4+ T cells from PBMCs. The receptors derive from a human donor with multiple sclerosis.

The chain links TRBV3-1 to TRBJ1-1; a possible D gene is TRBD1 (5 bases). Per germline, CDR1 LGHDT and CDR2 YNNKEL (reference sequence). Trimming cost V 2 bases and J 4 bases, with 14 bases left between them. The length of the CDR3 is 15 residues. The CDR3 spells CASSQRGAPGTEAFF. CDR3 in DNA: TGTGCCAGCAGCCAAAGAGGGGCGCCTGGCACTGAAGCTTTCTTT.

The V and J genes are TRBV12-3 or TRBV12-4 and TRBJ1-5; 7 bases line up with TRBD1. The CDR3 runs to 12 residues. V dropped 8 bases and J dropped 6; count of bases not matched to a gene: 4. CDR3 residues: CASRGTAQPQHF. CDR3 DNA sequence: TGTGCCAGCCGTGGGACAGCTCAGCCCCAGCATTTT.

The chain carries TRBV29-1 and TRBJ1-1; D remains unclear. Germline CDR1 and CDR2: SQVTM and ANQGSEA. Trimming cost V 5 bases and J 0 bases, with 4 bases left between them. The CDR3 sequence is 11 residues long. CDR3 sequence (DNA): TGCAGCGTTTCCATGAACACTGAAGCTTTCTTT. As protein: CSVSMNTEAFF.

This clonotype was observed a single time. The chain combines TRBV7-9 with TRBJ1-2; 7 nucleotides match TRBD1. CDR1 is SEHNR and CDR2 is FQNEAQ in the germline V gene (reference sequence). The CDR3 runs 15 residues. J was trimmed by 8 bases and V by 5 bases; bases with no gene match: 14. The CDR3, as DNA: TGTGCCAGCAGCGATCCGGGACAGAGGGCCCTGGGCTACACCTTC. This sequence encodes CASSDPGQRALGYTF.

The rearrangement uses TRBV29-1 and TRBJ1-2; 8 bases are a match to TRBD1. Looked up from germline, CDR1 is SQVTM and CDR2 is ANQGSEA. This CDR3 has 12 amino acids. Trimming removed 3 bases from V and 7 bases from J; junction bases left unmatched: 4. In DNA, the CDR3 is TGCAGCGTTGACTGGACAGGGTTTGGCTACACCTTC. Its protein is CSVDWTGFGYTF.

The rearrangement links TRBV5-1 to TRBJ2-1; D possibly corresponds to TRBD1 (5 bases). The CDR3 consists of 16 residues. Germline loops: CDR1 SGHRS, CDR2 YFSETQ. Trimming pared 0 bases from V and 2 bases from J, leaving 12 bases between. CDR3 bases: TGCGCCAGCAGCTTGGACGCGACAGCACCCTACAATGAGCAGTTCTTC. This codes for CASSLDATAPYNEQFF.

The chain couples TRBV28 to TRBJ2-6; perhaps TRBD1 as D (5 bases). The germline V gene has CDR1 MDHEN and CDR2 SYDVKM. The V end lost 8 bases, the J end lost 4 bases, and 15 bases lay between the germline ends. The CDR3 totals 15 residues. CDR3 region: CASGLQGAGANVLTF. In DNA form, the CDR3 reads TGTGCCAGCGGCCTTCAGGGCGCCGGGGCCAACGTCCTGACTTTC. The variable domain in full, with the rest retrieved from reference TRBV28 and TRBJ2-6, is DVKVTQSSRYLVKRTGEKVFLECVQDMDHENMFWYRQDPGLGLRLIYFSYDVKMKEKGDIPEGYSVSREKKERFSLILESASTNQTSMYLCASGLQGAGANVLTFGAGSRLTVL.

This chain links TRBV3-1 with TRBJ1-2, with D possibly being TRBD1 (6 bases). CDR3 length: 13 amino acids. Germline V gene lookup returns CDR1 LGHDT and CDR2 YNNKEL (reference sequence). Between the trimmed V and J ends, which lost 10 bases and 5 bases, there was a span of 17 bases. The CDR3 nucleotides are TGTGCCACCGAGGACAGTACATCGTATGGCTACACCTTC. It translates to CATEDSTSYGYTF.

J is TRBJ1-2 and V is TRBV12-3 or TRBV12-4; D gene ambiguous. Trimming removed 5 bases from V and 5 bases from J, with 6 bases in between. The CDR3 runs to 11 residues. CDR3 in DNA: TGTGCCAGCAGTACAGCTTATGGCTACACCTTC. It codes for CASSTAYGYTF.

This chain uses TRBV9 with TRBJ1-5, with D possibly TRBD1 on 5 matching bases. Germline CDR1 and CDR2: SGDLS and YYNGEE. CDR3 length: 14 amino acids. Trimming removed 1 base at V and 6 bases at J, with 11 bases between. CDR3 DNA sequence: TGTGCCAGCAGCGTATCAGGGAATAGTCAGCCCCAGCATTTT. This translates into CASSVSGNSQPQHF.

V gene TRBV29-1 combines with J gene TRBJ2-2; no clear D. CDR1 and CDR2 (germline): SQVTM, ANQGSEA. V was cut by 2 bases and J by 5 bases, with 0 bases left in between. This CDR3 contains 10 residues. The CDR3 protein is CSVETGELFF. The DNA of the CDR3 is TGCAGCGTTGAAACCGGGGAGCTGTTTTTT.

This chain joins TRBV6-6 and TRBJ2-5; 7 nucleotides align to TRBD1. Germline trimming cut 5 bases from V and 3 bases from J; bases unmatched to any gene: 6. Germline-derived CDR1 and CDR2 are MNHNY and SVGAGI (reference sequence). The CDR3 contains 14 residues. In nucleotides, the CDR3 is TGTGCCAGCAGTACCCGGACAGGAAAAGAGACCCAGTACTTC. Translating gives CASSTRTGKETQYF.

The genes are TRBV5-1 and TRBJ1-2; 7 bases align to TRBD1. Losses at the gene ends were 0 bases for V and 0 bases for J; bases not matched to a gene: 5. The CDR3 loop spans 16 amino acids. Germline lookup yields CDR1 SGHRS and CDR2 YFSETQ. The CDR3 is CASSLGPGQTNYGYTF. The CDR3 region has the DNA TGCGCCAGCAGCTTGGGACCGGGACAGACTAACTATGGCTACACCTTC. The full variable domain, completed using reference TRBV5-1 and TRBJ1-2, is KAGVTQTPRYLIKTRGQQVTLSCSPISGHRSVSWYQQTPGQGLQFLFEYFSETQRNKGNFPGRFSGRQFSNSRSEMNVSTLELGDSALYLCASSLGPGQTNYGYTFGSGTRLTVV.

This clonotype was picked up one time. DNA for the CDR3: TGCAGTGCTATTGATGGGCGGCTTACGAACACCGGGGAGCTGTTTTTT. Translated: CSAIDGRLTNTGELFF. The chain couples TRBV20-1 to TRBJ2-2; D unclear. This CDR3 comprises 16 residues. Trimming shortened V by 4 bases and J by 0 bases, and 15 bases separated the two germline ends. Germline CDR1 DFQATT, CDR2 SNEGSKA (reference sequence).

This chain connects TRBV29-1 to TRBJ1-1; D possibly corresponds to TRBD1 (5 bases). CDR3 length: 14 amino acids. V was cut by 7 bases and J by 0 bases, with 15 bases left in between. CDR1 SQVTM and CDR2 ANQGSEA come from the germline V gene. CDR3: CSAVGPQVNTEAFF. The CDR3 DNA sequence: TGCAGCGCCGTGGGGCCCCAAGTGAACACTGAAGCTTTCTTT.

The chain combines TRBV11-3 with TRBJ2-2; no clear D. The CDR3 is made up of 12 amino acids. With 5 bases removed from V and 6 bases from J, the gap between germline ends came to 7 bases. Germline assignment: CDR1 SGHNT and CDR2 YENEEA. CDR3 in amino acids: CASSQRAGELFF. CDR3 in DNA: TGTGCCAGCAGCCAGCGTGCCGGGGAGCTGTTTTTT.

The V and J genes are TRBV6-5 and TRBJ1-6, with D uncertain. V was cut by 2 bases and J by 8 bases, with 10 bases left in between. The germline V gene has CDR1 MNHEY and CDR2 SVGAGI. The CDR3 runs to 14 residues. CDR3 sequence reads: CASSYRGRDSPLHF. DNA for the CDR3: TGTGCCAGCAGTTACCGAGGGCGGGATTCACCCCTCCACTTT.

V and J are TRBV29-1 and TRBJ1-2, with D unclear. CDR1 is SQVTM and CDR2 is ANQGSEA in the germline V gene. CDR3 size: 17 residues. Trimming took 0 bases from V and 0 from J, leaving 17 bases between them. This CDR3 is CSVEERNPPITNYGYTF. The CDR3 bases are TGCAGCGTTGAAGAAAGGAACCCACCTATAACTAACTATGGCTACACCTTC.

This chain links TRBV12-3 or TRBV12-4 with TRBJ2-7; TRBD1 or TRBD2 may be the D gene (5 bases each). V was clipped by 3 bases and J by 9 bases, with 12 bases between them. This CDR3 region has 12 residues. The CDR3 nucleotides read TGTGCCAGCAGTTTGGGGGACGGGCGGCAGTACTTC. It translates to CASSLGDGRQYF.